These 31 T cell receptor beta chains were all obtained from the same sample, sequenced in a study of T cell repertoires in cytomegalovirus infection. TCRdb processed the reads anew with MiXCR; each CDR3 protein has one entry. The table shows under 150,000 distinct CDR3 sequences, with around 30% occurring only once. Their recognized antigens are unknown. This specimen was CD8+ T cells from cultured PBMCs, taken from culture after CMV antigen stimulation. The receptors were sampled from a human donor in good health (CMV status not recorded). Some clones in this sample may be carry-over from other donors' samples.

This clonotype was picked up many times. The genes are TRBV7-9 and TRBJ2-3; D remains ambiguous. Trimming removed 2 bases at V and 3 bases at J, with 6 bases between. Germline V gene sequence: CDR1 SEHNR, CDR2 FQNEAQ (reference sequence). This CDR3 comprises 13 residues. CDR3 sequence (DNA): TGTGCCAGCAGCTTATCCCAGACAGATACGCAGTATTTT. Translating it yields CASSLSQTDTQYF.

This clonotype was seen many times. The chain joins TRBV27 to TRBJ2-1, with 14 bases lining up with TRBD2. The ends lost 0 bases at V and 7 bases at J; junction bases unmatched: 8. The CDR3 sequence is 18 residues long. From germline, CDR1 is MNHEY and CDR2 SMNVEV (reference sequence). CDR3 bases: TGTGCCAGCAGTTTATCGTGGACTAGCGGGGGGAGTGAGAATGAGCAGTTCTTC. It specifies CASSLSWTSGGSENEQFF.

The chain's CDR3 is CASRTILYRGNTEAFF. Here the CDR3 DNA reads TGTGCCAGTAGGACCATTCTTTACAGGGGGAACACTGAAGCTTTCTTT. The chain uses TRBV19 and TRBJ1-1, with TRBD1 matching 7 bases. The germline gives CDR1 LNHDA, CDR2 SQIVND (reference sequence). Unmatched junction bases numbered 11, after V lost 6 bases and J lost 1 base. The CDR3 is 16 amino acids.

DNA for the CDR3: TGTGCCAGCAGCGTAGAGGGCATTTTTTCGCAGTATTTT. Amino acid sequence: CASSVEGIFSQYF. The V call is TRBV9, the J call TRBJ2-3; D is undetermined. Trimming pared 0 bases from V and 10 bases from J, leaving 12 bases between. The germline gives CDR1 SGDLS, CDR2 YYNGEE. The CDR3 is 13 residues long.

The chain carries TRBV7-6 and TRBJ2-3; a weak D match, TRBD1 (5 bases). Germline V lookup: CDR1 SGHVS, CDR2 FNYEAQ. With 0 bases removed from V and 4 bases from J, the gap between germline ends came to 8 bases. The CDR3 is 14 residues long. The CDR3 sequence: CASSLAAGSDTQYF. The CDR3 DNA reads TGTGCCAGCAGCTTAGCGGCAGGGTCAGATACGCAGTATTTT.

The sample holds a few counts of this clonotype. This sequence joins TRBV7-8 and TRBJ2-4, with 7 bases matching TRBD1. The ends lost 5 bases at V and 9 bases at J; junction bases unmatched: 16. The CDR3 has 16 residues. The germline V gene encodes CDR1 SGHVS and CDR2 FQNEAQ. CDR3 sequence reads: CASSTLPYTGVGIQYF. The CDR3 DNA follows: TGTGCCAGCAGCACCCTCCCATACACAGGGGTTGGCATTCAGTACTTC.

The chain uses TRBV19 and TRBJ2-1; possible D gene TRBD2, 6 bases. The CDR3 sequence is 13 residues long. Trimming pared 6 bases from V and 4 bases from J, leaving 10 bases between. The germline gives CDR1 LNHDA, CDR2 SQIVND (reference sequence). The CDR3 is CASRPRGYNEQFF. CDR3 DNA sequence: TGTGCCAGTAGGCCCCGGGGGTACAATGAGCAGTTCTTC.

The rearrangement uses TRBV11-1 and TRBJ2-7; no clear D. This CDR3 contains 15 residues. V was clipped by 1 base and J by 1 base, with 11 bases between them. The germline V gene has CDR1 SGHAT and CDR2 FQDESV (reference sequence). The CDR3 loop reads CASSLVAGTSYEQYF. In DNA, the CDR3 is TGTGCCAGCAGCTTAGTGGCAGGAACTTCCTACGAGCAGTACTTC.

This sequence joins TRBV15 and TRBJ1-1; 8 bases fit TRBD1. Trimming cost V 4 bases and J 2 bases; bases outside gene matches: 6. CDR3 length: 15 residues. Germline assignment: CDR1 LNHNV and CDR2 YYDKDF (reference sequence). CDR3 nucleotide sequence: TGTGCCACCAGCACCAAACAGGGGGGCAACACTGAAGCTTTCTTT. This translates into CATSTKQGGNTEAFF.

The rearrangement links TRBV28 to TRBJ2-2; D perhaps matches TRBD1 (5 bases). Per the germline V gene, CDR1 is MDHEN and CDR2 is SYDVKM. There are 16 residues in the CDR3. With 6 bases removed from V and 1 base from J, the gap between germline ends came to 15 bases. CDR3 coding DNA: TGTGCCAGCAGCGAGATGCAGGGCCTGAACACCGGGGAGCTGTTTTTT. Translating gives CASSEMQGLNTGELFF.

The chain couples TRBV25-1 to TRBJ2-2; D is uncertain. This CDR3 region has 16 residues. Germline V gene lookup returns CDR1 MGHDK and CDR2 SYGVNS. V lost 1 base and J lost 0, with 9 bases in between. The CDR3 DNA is TGTGCCAGCAGTGAATGGGCAGACGCGAACACCGGGGAGCTGTTTTTT. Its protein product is CASSEWADANTGELFF.

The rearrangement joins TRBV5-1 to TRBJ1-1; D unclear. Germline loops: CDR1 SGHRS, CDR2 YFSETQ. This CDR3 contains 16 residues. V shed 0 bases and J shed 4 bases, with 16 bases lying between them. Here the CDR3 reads CASSLDVSAAITEAFF. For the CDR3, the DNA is TGCGCCAGCAGCTTGGACGTCTCGGCAGCCATCACTGAAGCTTTCTTT.

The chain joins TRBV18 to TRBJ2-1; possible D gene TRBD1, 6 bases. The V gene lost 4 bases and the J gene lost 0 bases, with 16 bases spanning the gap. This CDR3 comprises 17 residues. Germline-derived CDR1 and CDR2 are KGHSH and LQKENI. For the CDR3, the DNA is TGTGCCAGCTCACGCTCCGACAGGAGCCTCTCCTACAATGAGCAGTTCTTC. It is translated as CASSRSDRSLSYNEQFF.

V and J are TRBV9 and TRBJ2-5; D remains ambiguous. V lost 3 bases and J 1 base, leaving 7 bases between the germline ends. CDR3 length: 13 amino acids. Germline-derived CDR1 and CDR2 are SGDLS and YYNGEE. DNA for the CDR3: TGTGCCAGCAGCGACGAAGTCCAAGAGACCCAGTACTTC. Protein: CASSDEVQETQYF.

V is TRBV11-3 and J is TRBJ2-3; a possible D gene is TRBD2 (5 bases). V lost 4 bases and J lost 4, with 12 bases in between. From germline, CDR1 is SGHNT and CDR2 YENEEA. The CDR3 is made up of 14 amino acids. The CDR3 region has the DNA TGTGCCAGCAGCTCCTTCGGGGTGTCAGATACGCAGTATTTT. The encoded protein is CASSSFGVSDTQYF.

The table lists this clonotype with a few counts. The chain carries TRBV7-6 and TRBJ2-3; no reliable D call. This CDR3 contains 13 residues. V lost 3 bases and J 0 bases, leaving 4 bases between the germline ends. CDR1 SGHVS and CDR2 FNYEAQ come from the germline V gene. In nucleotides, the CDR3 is TGTGCCAGCAGCTTTTTTAGCACAGATACGCAGTATTTT. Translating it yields CASSFFSTDTQYF.

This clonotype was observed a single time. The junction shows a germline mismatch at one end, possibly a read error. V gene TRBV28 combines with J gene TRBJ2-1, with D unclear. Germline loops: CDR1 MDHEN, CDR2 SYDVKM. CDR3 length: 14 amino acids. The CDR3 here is CVSSSHTSYNEQFF. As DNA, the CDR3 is TGTGTCAGCAGTTCACACACGTCCTACAATGAGCAGTTCTTT.

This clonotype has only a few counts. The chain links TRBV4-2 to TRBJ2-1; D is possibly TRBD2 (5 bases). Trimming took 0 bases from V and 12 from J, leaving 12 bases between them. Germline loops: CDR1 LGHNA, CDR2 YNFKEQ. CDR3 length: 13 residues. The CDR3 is CASSQEIAWTQFF. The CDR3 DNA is TGTGCCAGCAGCCAAGAAATAGCGTGGACGCAGTTCTTC.

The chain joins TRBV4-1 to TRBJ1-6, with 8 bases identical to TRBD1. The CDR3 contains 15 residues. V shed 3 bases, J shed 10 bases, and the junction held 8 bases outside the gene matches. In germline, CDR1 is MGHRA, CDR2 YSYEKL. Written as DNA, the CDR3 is TGCGCCAGCAGCCATAGCCAGGGGGCAGGATCACCCCTCCACTTT. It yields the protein CASSHSQGAGSPLHF.

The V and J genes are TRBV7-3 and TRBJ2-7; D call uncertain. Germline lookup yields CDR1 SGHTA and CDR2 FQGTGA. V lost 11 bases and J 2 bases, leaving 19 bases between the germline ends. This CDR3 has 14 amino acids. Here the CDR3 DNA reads TGTGCCGGTGGCCCACCTACGTCAGCCTACGAGCAGTACTTC. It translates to CAGGPPTSAYEQYF.

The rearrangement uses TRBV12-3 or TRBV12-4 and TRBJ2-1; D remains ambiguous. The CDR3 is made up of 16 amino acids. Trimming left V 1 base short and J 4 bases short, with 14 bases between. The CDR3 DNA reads TGTGCCAGCAGTTTAGATTCCAGTAACCATTACAATGAGCAGTTCTTC. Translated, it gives CASSLDSSNHYNEQFF.

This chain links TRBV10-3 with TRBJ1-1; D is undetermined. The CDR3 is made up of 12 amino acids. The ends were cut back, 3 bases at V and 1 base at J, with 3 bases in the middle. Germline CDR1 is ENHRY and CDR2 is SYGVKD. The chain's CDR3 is CAISDRNTEAFF. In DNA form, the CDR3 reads TGTGCCATCAGTGATAGGAACACTGAAGCTTTCTTT.

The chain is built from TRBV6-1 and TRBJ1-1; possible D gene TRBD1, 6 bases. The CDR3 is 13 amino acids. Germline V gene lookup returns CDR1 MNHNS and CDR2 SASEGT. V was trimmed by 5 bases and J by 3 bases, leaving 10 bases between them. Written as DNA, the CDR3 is TGTGCCAGCAGTTTGGGGGGGCACACTGAAGCTTTCTTT. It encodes CASSLGGHTEAFF.

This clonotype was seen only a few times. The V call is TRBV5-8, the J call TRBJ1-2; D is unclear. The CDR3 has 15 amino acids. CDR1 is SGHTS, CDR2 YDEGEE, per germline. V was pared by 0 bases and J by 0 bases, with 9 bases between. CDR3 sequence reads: CASSLGAASNYGYTF. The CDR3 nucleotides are TGTGCCAGCAGCTTGGGGGCAGCCTCTAACTATGGCTACACCTTC. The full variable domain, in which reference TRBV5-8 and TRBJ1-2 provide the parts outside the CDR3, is EAGVTQSPTHLIKTRGQQATLRCSPISGHTSVYWYQQALGLGLQFLLWYDEGEERNRGNFPPRFSGRQFPNYSSELNVNALELEDSALYLCASSLGAASNYGYTFGSGTRLTVV.

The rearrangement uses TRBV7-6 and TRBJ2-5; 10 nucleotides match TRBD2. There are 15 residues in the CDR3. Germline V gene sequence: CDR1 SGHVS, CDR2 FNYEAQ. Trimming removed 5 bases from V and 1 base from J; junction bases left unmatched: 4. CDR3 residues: CASSQTSGAQETQYF. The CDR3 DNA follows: TGTGCCAGCAGCCAAACTAGCGGGGCCCAAGAGACCCAGTACTTC.

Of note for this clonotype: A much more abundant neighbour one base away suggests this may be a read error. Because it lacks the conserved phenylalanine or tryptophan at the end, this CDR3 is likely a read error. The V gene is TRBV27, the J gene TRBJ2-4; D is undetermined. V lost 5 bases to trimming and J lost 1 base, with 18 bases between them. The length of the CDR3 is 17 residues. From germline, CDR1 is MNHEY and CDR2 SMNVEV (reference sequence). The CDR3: CASSPDILERAKNIQYL. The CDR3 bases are TGTGCCAGCAGTCCCGACATTCTTGAGAGGGCCAAAAACATTCAGTACTTA.

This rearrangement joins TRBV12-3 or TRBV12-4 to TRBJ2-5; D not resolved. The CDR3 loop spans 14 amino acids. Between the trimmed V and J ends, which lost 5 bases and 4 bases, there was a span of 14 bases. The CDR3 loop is CASSPRRAIETQYF. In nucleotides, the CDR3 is TGTGCCAGCAGTCCGAGAAGGGCCATAGAGACCCAGTACTTC.

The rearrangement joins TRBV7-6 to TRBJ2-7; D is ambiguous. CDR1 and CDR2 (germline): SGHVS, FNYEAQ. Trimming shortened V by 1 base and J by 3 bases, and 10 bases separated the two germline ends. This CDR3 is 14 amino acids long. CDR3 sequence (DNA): TGTGCCAGCAGCTTAGGTGGGAACTTCTACGAGCAGTACTTC. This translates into CASSLGGNFYEQYF.

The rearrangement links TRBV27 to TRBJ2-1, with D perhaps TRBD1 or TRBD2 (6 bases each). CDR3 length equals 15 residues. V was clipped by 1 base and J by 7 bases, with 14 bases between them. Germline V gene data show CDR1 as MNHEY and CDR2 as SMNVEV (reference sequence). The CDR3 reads CASSLLGEGGNEQFF. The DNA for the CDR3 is TGTGCCAGCAGTTTATTGGGGGAAGGGGGGAATGAGCAGTTCTTC.

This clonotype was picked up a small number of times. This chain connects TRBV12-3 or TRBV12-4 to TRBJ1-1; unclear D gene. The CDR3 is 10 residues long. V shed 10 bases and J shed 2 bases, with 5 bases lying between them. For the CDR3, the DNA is TGTGCCACCAGAAACACTGAAGCTTTCTTT. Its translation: CATRNTEAFF.

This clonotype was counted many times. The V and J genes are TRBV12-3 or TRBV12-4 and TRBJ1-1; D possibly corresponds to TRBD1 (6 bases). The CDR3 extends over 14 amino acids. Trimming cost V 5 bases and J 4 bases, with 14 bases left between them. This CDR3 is CASSPHRVGTEAFF. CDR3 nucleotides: TGTGCCAGCAGTCCCCACAGGGTTGGCACTGAAGCTTTCTTT.